The T cell receptor beta chain described here comes from a study of T cell repertoires in urothelial bladder cancer. TCRdb's copy holds only in-frame clones and misses some; the assay was immunoSEQ multiplex PCR. Among around 12,000 clones listed, 66% were seen once. Sequencing was done on a sample of tumor-infiltrating cells from bladder cancer. The TCR was taken from a human donor with urothelial carcinoma.

CDR3 sequence: CASSQEPNPGTGGHGYTF. CDR3 nucleotide sequence: TGCGCCAGCAGCCAAGAACCTAATCCCGGGACAGGGGGCCATGGCTACACCTTC. The rearrangement links TRBV4-1 to TRBJ1-2, with TRBD1 identical over 12 bases. CDR3 length equals 18 residues. Trimming took 0 bases from V and 6 from J; bases not matched to a gene: 11. CDR1 is MGHRA, CDR2 YSYEKL, per germline.